The 14 T cell receptor beta chains given below trace back to one sample, sequenced in a study of blood T cells in healthy people across ages. Together with a sample-barcoded 5' primer, a J-beta primer mix was included in a second PCR lasting roughly 6 to 12 cycles. TCRdb re-analysed the 5' RACE reads in MiXCR, keeping a single row per CDR3 protein. The profile shows 1,300,000 or so distinct CDR3 sequences, roughly 64% of them singletons. The sequencing input was blood. The receptors stem from a man younger than 35 in good health.

The chain couples TRBV6-5 to TRBJ1-4, with 7 bases fitting TRBD1. This CDR3 spans 13 amino acids. Trimming removed 8 bases from V and 1 base from J; junction bases left unmatched: 1. Germline lookup yields CDR1 MNHEY and CDR2 SVGAGI. CDR3 in DNA: TGTGCCAGCCGGGACAGAACTAATGAAAAACTGTTTTTT. Amino acids: CASRDRTNEKLFF.

This clonotype appeared once. The chain combines TRBV21-1 with TRBJ1-5. TRBV21-1 is shown as a pseudogene. The CDR3 length is 21 residues. CDR3 sequence: CASSKALFSFANHGSNQPQHF. CDR3 nucleotide sequence: TGTGCCAGCAGCAAAGCGCTTTTTTCGTTCGCTAACCACGGGAGTAATCAGCCCCAGCATTTT.

The gene calls are TRBV7-9 and TRBJ1-2; TRBD1 might be the D (6 bases). The V end was cut by 1 base, the J end by 6 bases, with 9 bases between. Germline-derived CDR1 and CDR2 are SEHNR and FQNEAQ (reference sequence). The CDR3 runs to 13 residues. The CDR3 loop is CASSLVDSHGYTF. CDR3 bases: TGTGCCAGCAGCTTAGTGGACAGCCATGGCTACACCTTC.

The genes are TRBV9 and TRBJ2-2; 9 nucleotides match TRBD1. The length of the CDR3 is 16 residues. V trimming: 3 bases; J trimming: 3 bases; junction bases outside the gene matches: 6. The germline CDR1 and CDR2 sequences are SGDLS and YYNGEE. The CDR3 DNA is TGTGCCAGCAGCGCTGGGACAGGGATGGACACCGGGGAGCTGTTTTTT. Translating gives CASSAGTGMDTGELFF.

The chain uses TRBV27 and TRBJ2-4; the D call may be TRBD1 or TRBD2 (5 bases each). Germline lookup yields CDR1 MNHEY and CDR2 SMNVEV (reference sequence). The length of the CDR3 is 15 residues. The V end lost 2 bases, the J end lost 6 bases, and 14 bases lay between the germline ends. This CDR3 reads CASSLHHTGGNIQYF. The CDR3 DNA reads TGTGCCAGCAGTTTACACCATACTGGGGGAAACATTCAGTACTTC.

This clonotype showed up just a few times. CDR3 region: CASGREGQETYEQYF. The CDR3 coding sequence is TGCGCCAGCGGCAGGGAGGGACAGGAAACCTACGAGCAGTACTTC. This chain connects TRBV4-3 to TRBJ2-7; tentative D call: TRBD1 (8 bases). Germline CDR1 LGHNA, CDR2 YSLEER. Trimming cost V 8 bases and J 2 bases, with 19 bases left between them. This CDR3 has 15 amino acids.

On this clonotype itself: At one end the junction does not follow the germline gene, possibly because of a read error. The rearrangement uses TRBV4-1 and TRBJ1-6; no clear D. The CDR3 has 15 residues. CDR1 is MGHRA, CDR2 YSYEKL, per germline. Here the CDR3 reads CASSQESLPYSSLHF. CDR3 bases: TGCGCCAGCAGCCAAGAGAGTCTCCCATATTCATCCCTCCACTTT.

The chain combines TRBV14 with TRBJ2-1; 13 bases map to TRBD2. This CDR3 spans 15 amino acids. Germline V gene lookup returns CDR1 SGHDN and CDR2 FVKESK. Trimming removed 7 bases from V and 12 bases from J; junction bases left unmatched: 12. The CDR3 DNA sequence: TGTGCCAGCAACCAGGGACTAGCGGGGACATTTAGGCAGTTCTTC. Translating it yields CASNQGLAGTFRQFF.

Comments on this clonotype: Relative to the germline gene, one junction end is altered; a read error may explain this. The gene calls are TRBV2 and TRBJ2-7; TRBD1 matches at 9 bases. The CDR3 extends over 17 amino acids. CDR1 is SNHLY, CDR2 FYNNEI, per germline. The CDR3 reads CVSSEALWDRDLYEQYF. The CDR3 DNA reads TGTGTCAGCAGTGAAGCGCTTTGGGACAGGGACCTCTACGAGCAGTACTTC.

The CDR3 is CASSYVAPEQFF. As DNA, the CDR3 is TGTGCCAGCAGTTACGTCGCACCTGAGCAGTTCTTC. The chain recombines TRBV6-2 or TRBV6-3 with TRBJ2-1, with D uncertain. Germline loops: CDR1 MNHEY, CDR2 SVGEGT. V lost 2 bases to trimming and J lost 9 bases, with 8 bases between them. The CDR3 totals 12 residues.

This sequence joins TRBV28 and TRBJ2-6; D is possibly TRBD1 (8 bases). The CDR3 covers 16 residues. V lost 6 bases and J lost 1, with 13 bases in between. In germline, CDR1 is MDHEN, CDR2 SYDVKM. The CDR3 is CASRIQGGSGANVLTF. CDR3 in DNA: TGTGCCAGCAGGATACAGGGGGGGTCTGGGGCCAACGTCCTGACTTTC.

The sample holds a few counts of this clonotype. The chain joins TRBV9 to TRBJ2-1; 10 nucleotides match TRBD2. The CDR3 runs to 16 residues. J gave up 4 bases and V 0 bases, and 4 bases lay outside the gene matches. Per the germline V gene, CDR1 is SGDLS and CDR2 is YYNGEE. CDR3 nucleotide sequence: TGTGCCAGCAGCGTAGAGAGAGCGGGGGGGTACAATGAGCAGTTCTTC. The encoded protein is CASSVERAGGYNEQFF.

The gene calls are TRBV3-1 and TRBJ2-2; tentative D call: TRBD1 (5 bases). CDR1 and CDR2 from the germline V gene are LGHDT and YNNKEL (reference sequence). The CDR3 is 18 residues long. Trimming stripped 3 bases from V and 8 bases from J, with 25 bases between. CDR3 region: CASSQGRGPELGPGELFF. CDR3 DNA: TGTGCCAGCAGCCAGGGGCGAGGCCCGGAGCTAGGACCGGGGGAGCTGTTTTTT.

The chain is built from TRBV29-1 and TRBJ2-3; 12 nucleotides agree with TRBD2. The germline CDR1 and CDR2 sequences are SQVTM and ANQGSEA. The CDR3 consists of 15 residues. J gave up 3 bases and V 8 bases, and 9 bases lay outside the gene matches. The chain's CDR3 is CSSFGLAGMTDTQYF. The CDR3, as DNA: TGCAGCTCGTTCGGACTAGCGGGAATGACAGATACGCAGTATTTT.